The present TCR beta chain was sequenced within a study of T cells in tuberculosis. Some clones are missing from TCRdb's copy, which holds only in-frame ones; the method was immunoSEQ multiplex PCR. The sample carries about 33,000 clones, roughly 92% recorded once. This CDR3 is built from 13 residues. CDR1 is SQVTM and CDR2 is ANQGSEA in the germline V gene. Unmatched junction bases numbered 6, after V lost 6 bases and J lost 5 bases. This sequence was found in a donor aged 10-29 years with latent tuberculosis or without tuberculosis infection. Some clones in this sample may be carry-over from other donors' samples. The gene calls are TRBV29-1 and TRBJ1-5; TRBD1 matches 8 bases. The sequencing input was PBMCs. The CDR3 DNA reads as TGCAGCGTCCGGACAGGGCTTGATCAGCCCCAGCATTTT. This encodes CSVRTGLDQPQHF.